This T cell receptor (beta chain) was recorded in a study of shared clonotypes between healthy human individuals. Turning to the study itself: CD4 naive and CD4 memory each took three plates per donor, while CD8 naive took two and CD8 memory one. Notes on the study in general: Generation probability values for non-shared clonotypes were lower than those for clonotypes shared by all four donors.

As to this clone: Its antigen remains unidentified. This sample also contains other DNA sequences that code for the same CDR3.

Study donors comprised healthy, HIV-negative adults devoid of recent acute infection or vaccination. Sequencing was performed with immunoSEQ multiplex PCR; in TCRdb, only in-frame clones are kept and a portion is missing. The table includes just over 2,000,000 clones, roughly 95% detected once. The CDR3 sequence is 14 residues long. Germline V CDR1 and CDR2: SGHRS, YFSETQ. V lost 4 bases to trimming and J lost 3 bases; unmatched junction nucleotides: 4. Material for sequencing was naive CD4+ T cells sorted from blood. The subset is: CD45RA+ positively selected. The clonotype was recovered from a man between 18 and 29 years old in good health. The chain carries TRBV5-1 and TRBJ2-1; 7 bases are a match to TRBD2. CDR3 loop: CASSLTSYYNEQFF. In DNA, the CDR3 is TGCGCCAGCAGCCTGACTAGCTACTACAATGAGCAGTTCTTC.